Described below is a single TCR beta chain sequence and its context. This clonotype was counted a few times. The specificity of this receptor is unknown. No base-level quality is on record; no much larger clone is a single base apart. The data stem from a study of T cells in Graves' hyperthyroidism and ophthalmopathy (dated by TCRdb to 2018 to 2020). For the wider study: A discovery cohort of fewer than 110 patients, 43 with Graves' ophthalmopathy and 55 to 60 with stable Graves' hyperthyroidism, was used to find distinguishing TCR V-J signatures. Prospective prediction of ophthalmopathy was tested in an independent validation cohort consisting of about 19 hyperthyroidism patients and more than 15 patients who later progressed to ophthalmopathy. For training and testing, the approximately 92 patients in the discovery cohort were randomly divided in a 7:3 ratio. Thyroid tissue and blood T-cell repertoires from over 5 Graves' hyperthyroidism patients were also compared in the study. Following sampling, methimazole starting at 30 mg daily was given to hyperthyroidism patients, and high-dose intravenous methylprednisolone was given to ophthalmopathy patients. The paper describes TCR Vbeta CDR3 sequencing of fewer than 150 peripheral blood samples, made up of roughly 40 ophthalmopathy patients, 70 to 75 hyperthyroidism patients and around 17 progressor patients. Study-wide conclusions, independent of this receptor: Sample size was not statistically predetermined, and investigators were not blinded to group allocation. During validation, the model predicted progression to ophthalmopathy a median of roughly six months ahead of onset, with almost 71% sensitivity and about 72% specificity. A model built on a 13 V-J signature distinguished ophthalmopathy from stable hyperthyroidism, reaching 85% to 90% sensitivity and 81% to 83% specificity in cross-validation and 80%/75% in testing. Most expanded thyroid clonotypes (frequency above 0.001) were also detected in blood, a finding suggesting that blood repertoires may reflect thyroid immune responses.

TCR beta CDR3 regions were amplified from RNA transcripts. For the first round of RT-PCR on the TCR CDR3, the HTBI primer set was used together with the Qiagen OneStep RT-PCR kit. The libraries were constructed in a second round of multiplex PCR and then size-selected and purified. Paired-end sequencing of the libraries was performed with 100 bp reads on an Illumina HiSeq2000. On the study's bioinformatics: SOAPnuke was used to process the raw data, with reads discarded if the reads contained adapters or uncalled bases, had a mean Phred below 15, or lacked an exact constant-primer or identifier match. COPE v1.2.5 was used to merge high-quality paired reads, and clonotypes were defined as unique nucleotide sequences. Clonotypes were aligned to IMGT TRBV, TRBD and TRBJ reference segments using MiTCR v1.1. Only V-J combinations with frequency above 0.0001, covering about 99% of repertoires, were analysed. The TCS score was defined as F50 (clonal expansion) divided by E x V (chaos), with BLOSUM62-based TCRdist calculated between CDR3 peptides within each V-J. Welch's t-statistics and random forest reduced fewer than 550 V-J features to roughly 13, which were used in a naive Bayes classifier (R e1071). Thyroid-blood repertoire similarity was quantified with the Morisita-Horn index. Starting from the raw public reads, TCRdb applied fastp trimming at Q25, assembled clones with MiXCR and retained in-frame beta chains. Entries that share a CDR3 protein sequence are merged under the most common genes and DNA. TCRdb, not the original authors, processed these V and J calls. The sample contains about 640,000 distinct CDR3 sequences, about 45% of them found a single time. More than 7% of the sample comes from the top ten.

Exclusion was applied to patients with uncontrolled infections, other autoimmune diseases, pregnancy or lactation. Diagnoses relied on clinical symptoms, serum thyroxine and TRAb, thyroid ultrasound and orbital computed tomography. Total RNA was extracted with Trizol reagent, and quality was checked on an Agilent 2100 Bioanalyzer. Trimming removed 1 base from V and 1 base from J, leaving 10 bases between the germline ends. The CDR3, cysteine through phenylalanine, is 15 amino acids long. The CDR3 DNA has 45 bases and is translated from base 1. Via the germline V gene, CDR1 is SGHVT and CDR2 SQSDAQ. The TCR originated in an adult man with Graves' disease, either hyperthyroidism or ophthalmopathy (not recorded which). The specimen was peripheral blood or thyroid tissue (not recorded which). The V gene is TRBV7-4 and the J gene is TRBJ1-1; the D gene cannot be resolved reliably. Here the CDR3 is given as CASSLVVGGNTEAFF. The bases read TGTGCCAGCAGCTTAGTAGTGGGAGGGAACACTGAAGCTTTCTTT. Reference TRBV7-4 and TRBJ1-1 genes cover what lies past the CDR3, so the full variable domain is GAGVSQSPRYKVAKRGRDVALRCDSISGHVTLYWYRQTLGQGSEVLTYSQSDAQRDKSGRPSGRFSAERPERSVSTLKIQRTEQGDSAVYLCASSLVVGGNTEAFFGQGTRLTVV.